Below, 25 T cell receptor beta chains from the same sample are listed, as sequenced in a study of cytomegalovirus exposure and HLA in healthy donors. A multiplex PCR was run with 60 Vbeta primers and 13 Jbeta primers. Generated by immunoSEQ multiplex PCR, the TCRdb table keeps only in-frame clones and is missing some. The profile covers about 200,000 clones, with approximately 80% appearing a single time and approximately 0.22% taken by the ten largest. The sample was PBMCs. The source is a girl between 2 and 10 years old in good health and CMV-seronegative.

The chain has TRBV5-1 and TRBJ1-6, with 7 bases identical to TRBD1. V dropped 4 bases and J dropped 10; count of bases not matched to a gene: 5. There are 13 residues in the CDR3. Looked up from germline, CDR1 is SGHRS and CDR2 is YFSETQ. This CDR3 reads CASSPRGQSPLHF. The CDR3 nucleotides are TGCGCCAGCAGCCCGAGGGGGCAATCACCCCTCCACTTT.

The V call is TRBV27, the J call TRBJ1-5, with TRBD1 as a possible D gene (5 bases). This CDR3 spans 15 amino acids. The V gene lost 10 bases and the J gene lost 5 bases, with 21 bases spanning the gap. CDR1 is MNHEY, CDR2 SMNVEV, per germline (reference sequence). In nucleotides, the CDR3 is TGTGCCACCCGCTCTTGGGGGAGGCTAGATCAGCCCCAGCATTTT. Amino acids: CATRSWGRLDQPQHF.

The chain joins TRBV6-6 to TRBJ1-2; no definite D call. Trimming removed 8 bases at V and 6 bases at J, with 10 bases between. Germline V lookup: CDR1 MNHNY, CDR2 SVGAGI (reference sequence). CDR3 length equals 11 residues. Here the CDR3 DNA reads TGTGCCAGCCCCCAGGCCCATGGCTACACCTTC. This encodes CASPQAHGYTF.

This clone is a singleton in its sample. V is TRBV4-2 and J is TRBJ1-1; TRBD1 matches 7 bases. With V trimmed by 1 base and J by 8 bases, 10 bases remained unmatched. The CDR3 has 15 residues. Germline V gene lookup returns CDR1 LGHNA and CDR2 YNFKEQ. The CDR3 loop is CASSQGTGSAHEAFF. The DNA for the CDR3 is TGTGCCAGCAGCCAAGGGACAGGTTCTGCTCACGAAGCTTTCTTT.

CDR3 coding DNA: TGTGCCAGCAGTGAGACTAGGACTACCTACGAGCAGTACTTC. Translation gives CASSETRTTYEQYF. This chain joins TRBV6-1 and TRBJ2-7, with a weak D call TRBD2 (6 bases). Germline V gives CDR1 MNHNS, CDR2 SASEGT. This CDR3 region has 14 residues. Trimming stripped 3 bases from V and 2 bases from J, with 11 bases between.

This chain links TRBV5-8 with TRBJ1-1, with D possibly TRBD1 on 6 matching bases. The CDR3 runs 14 residues. Trimming stripped 4 bases from V and 1 base from J, with 11 bases between. Germline loops: CDR1 SGHTS, CDR2 YDEGEE. Written as DNA, the CDR3 is TGTGCCAGCAGCCCGGGACACACGAACACTGAAGCTTTCTTT. This codes for CASSPGHTNTEAFF.

The chain recombines TRBV7-2 with TRBJ1-2; a weak D match, TRBD1 (6 bases). The V end lost 1 base, the J end lost 7 bases, and 19 bases lay between the germline ends. This CDR3 contains 16 residues. From germline, CDR1 is SGHTA and CDR2 FQGNSA. CDR3 in amino acids: CASSLVGSPRGSGYTF. The CDR3 DNA sequence: TGTGCCAGCAGCTTAGTAGGTTCCCCCAGGGGCTCTGGCTACACCTTC.

The rearrangement uses TRBV5-1 and TRBJ2-5; 7 bases agree with TRBD2. There are 13 residues in the CDR3. Germline loops: CDR1 SGHRS, CDR2 YFSETQ. V lost 7 bases to trimming and J lost 2 bases; unmatched junction nucleotides: 5. The CDR3 DNA is TGCGCCAGCGGCACCGGGAGGCAAGAGACCCAGTACTTC. This gives the protein CASGTGRQETQYF. Full variable domain (missing parts from reference TRBV5-1 and TRBJ2-5): KAGVTQTPRYLIKTRGQQVTLSCSPISGHRSVSWYQQTPGQGLQFLFEYFSETQRNKGNFPGRFSGRQFSNSRSEMNVSTLELGDSALYLCASGTGRQETQYFGPGTRLLVL.

The rearrangement uses TRBV15 and TRBJ1-1; a weak D match, TRBD1 (5 bases). The germline V and J ends were trimmed by 5 bases and 0 bases, with 13 bases remaining between them. Germline CDR1 LNHNV, CDR2 YYDKDF (reference sequence). The CDR3 consists of 15 residues. CDR3 residues: CATSGKQALNTEAFF. The CDR3 DNA reads TGTGCCACCAGCGGAAAACAGGCTTTGAACACTGAAGCTTTCTTT.

The chain couples TRBV18 to TRBJ2-3; D not resolved. In germline, CDR1 is KGHSH, CDR2 LQKENI. Trimming took off 1 base at V and 2 bases at J, with 16 bases between the two ends. This CDR3 region has 17 residues. The CDR3 DNA reads TGTGCCAGCTCACCACGCACAAGTCTCACCCCCACAGATACGCAGTATTTT. This translates into CASSPRTSLTPTDTQYF.

V and J are TRBV5-1 and TRBJ2-3; D may be TRBD2 (5 bases). CDR3 length equals 14 residues. V shed 4 bases and J shed 0 bases, with 9 bases lying between them. CDR1 is SGHRS, CDR2 YFSETQ, per germline. The chain's CDR3 is CASSASGSTDTQYF. Written as DNA, the CDR3 is TGCGCCAGCAGCGCCAGCGGAAGCACAGATACGCAGTATTTT.

The chain links TRBV6-6 to TRBJ2-7; TRBD2 aligns across 10 bases. J gave up 2 bases and V 8 bases, and 3 bases lay outside the gene matches. Germline V gives CDR1 MNHNY, CDR2 SVGAGI (reference sequence). CDR3 length equals 13 residues. The DNA of the CDR3 is TGTGCCAGCCAGCTAGCGGGAGCCTACGAGCAGTACTTC. It specifies CASQLAGAYEQYF.

The chain links TRBV2 to TRBJ2-7; D is unclear. This CDR3 is built from 12 residues. Deletions cut 7 bases from V and 1 base from J, with 8 bases between. Germline V lookup: CDR1 SNHLY, CDR2 FYNNEI. The CDR3 nucleotides are TGTGCCAGCAAACAGACATCCTACGAGCAGTACTTC. As protein: CASKQTSYEQYF.

CDR3 coding DNA: TGTGCCAGCAGCTTAAGGGGTACCGGGACAGGCAACACAGATACGCAGTATTTT. Its translation is CASSLRGTGTGNTDTQYF. This chain joins TRBV7-3 and TRBJ2-3; 8 bases agree with TRBD1. Germline loops: CDR1 SGHTA, CDR2 FQGTGA. CDR3 length: 18 residues. V gave up 1 base and J gave up 2 bases; unmatched junction bases: 11. Full variable domain (outside the CDR3, taken from reference TRBV7-3 and TRBJ2-3): GAGVSQTPSNKVTEKGKYVELRCDPISGHTALYWYRQSLGQGPEFLIYFQGTGAADDSGLPNDRFFAVRPEGSVSTLKIQRTERGDSAVYLCASSLRGTGTGNTDTQYFGPGTRLTVL.

In the case of this clone: This sample includes further DNA sequences coding for the same CDR3. The chain joins TRBV5-4 to TRBJ2-5; 8 bases fit TRBD2. V lost 1 base, J lost 5 bases, and 4 bases stayed unmatched. This CDR3 is built from 14 residues. CDR1 and CDR2 from the germline V gene are SGHNT and YYREEE (reference sequence). The DNA for the CDR3 is TGTGCCAGCAGCTTGAGCGGGGGTCTGGAGACCCAGTACTTC. Protein product: CASSLSGGLETQYF.

J is TRBJ2-5 and V is TRBV5-1; 11 positions match TRBD2. Germline V lookup: CDR1 SGHRS, CDR2 YFSETQ. The CDR3 runs to 18 residues. V lost 0 bases to trimming and J lost 5 bases; unmatched junction nucleotides: 12. Here the CDR3 reads CASSLGWASGRIGETQYF. CDR3 nucleotides: TGCGCCAGCAGCTTGGGTTGGGCTAGCGGGAGGATTGGCGAGACCCAGTACTTC.

The rearrangement links TRBV28 to TRBJ2-7; 7 nucleotides agree with TRBD1. V dropped 7 bases and J dropped 0; count of bases not matched to a gene: 9. Germline V gene sequence: CDR1 MDHEN, CDR2 SYDVKM. This CDR3 contains 15 residues. The CDR3 sequence: CASTRSGTASYEQYF. In DNA form, the CDR3 reads TGTGCCAGCACCCGCTCCGGGACAGCCTCCTACGAGCAGTACTTC.

The chain is built from TRBV11-2 and TRBJ2-2, with D tentatively TRBD2 (7 bases). The CDR3 extends over 16 amino acids. Germline CDR1 is SGHAT and CDR2 is FQNNGV. V gave up 5 bases and J gave up 5 bases, with 18 bases separating them. In nucleotides, the CDR3 is TGTGCCAGCAGCCCGGGCGGGGGCCTTGGAACCGGGGAGCTGTTTTTT. Translation gives CASSPGGGLGTGELFF.

The chain has TRBV19 and TRBJ2-2; 15 positions agree with TRBD2. With V trimmed by 6 bases and J by 8 bases, 4 bases remained unmatched. Germline lookup yields CDR1 LNHDA and CDR2 SQIVND (reference sequence). The CDR3 loop spans 15 amino acids. The CDR3 sequence is CASRRTSGGAGELFF. The CDR3 coding sequence is TGTGCCAGTAGACGGACTAGCGGGGGGGCAGGGGAGCTGTTTTTT.

V and J are TRBV20-1 and TRBJ2-7, with D possibly TRBD1 on 6 matching bases. Germline V lookup: CDR1 DFQATT, CDR2 SNEGSKA (reference sequence). Trimming took off 6 bases at V and 7 bases at J, with 13 bases between the two ends. The CDR3 is 11 residues long. DNA of the CDR3: TGCAGTGCAAGTGACAGGAAGGAGCAGTACTTC. Translation gives CSASDRKEQYF.

V gene TRBV7-9 combines with J gene TRBJ2-1; TRBD2 agrees at 9 bases. The germline gives CDR1 SEHNR, CDR2 FQNEAQ (reference sequence). This CDR3 contains 16 residues. V shed 5 bases, J shed 12 bases, and the junction held 17 bases outside the gene matches. The CDR3 DNA is TGTGCCAGCAGCCCCCAGTTTGCGGGGGGGCTAAAGGGGCAGTTCTTC. Amino acids: CASSPQFAGGLKGQFF. Filled out from reference TRBV7-9 and TRBJ2-1, the complete variable domain reads DTGVSQNPRHKITKRGQNVTFRCDPISEHNRLYWYRQTLGQGPEFLTYFQNEAQLEKSRLLSDRFSAERPKGSFSTLEIQRTEQGDSAMYLCASSPQFAGGLKGQFFGPGTRLTVL.

J is TRBJ2-3 and V is TRBV10-3; D not certain. The germline CDR1 and CDR2 sequences are ENHRY and SYGVKD. Trimming left V 6 bases short and J 2 bases short, with 15 bases between. The CDR3 covers 15 residues. Written as DNA, the CDR3 is TGTGCCATCAGGAATTTGGTGGAGTCCACAGATACGCAGTATTTT. Its protein product is CAIRNLVESTDTQYF.

The CDR3 bases are TGTGCCAGCATTCATACAGGGGCCACCTACAATGAGCAGTTCTTC. This codes for CASIHTGATYNEQFF. The chain uses TRBV6-1 and TRBJ2-1; 7 positions match TRBD1. The CDR3 spans 15 residues. Germline V gene data show CDR1 as MNHNS and CDR2 as SASEGT. With 7 bases clipped from V and 2 bases from J, the junction kept 8 bases outside the gene matches.

The chain employs TRBV10-3 and TRBJ2-7; TRBD1 matches at 9 bases. CDR1 and CDR2 from the germline V gene are ENHRY and SYGVKD. Trimming took 0 bases from V and 5 from J; bases not matched to a gene: 14. This CDR3 region has 18 residues. The CDR3 DNA sequence: TGTGCCATCAGTGAGTCAGTGAGGTCTGGACAGGGGATGGACGAGCAGTACTTC. It translates to CAISESVRSGQGMDEQYF.

This sequence joins TRBV5-5 and TRBJ1-5; D is perhaps TRBD1 (6 bases). The CDR3 sequence is 15 residues long. Per germline, CDR1 SGHKS and CDR2 YYEKEE (reference sequence). Trimming removed 1 base at V and 2 bases at J, with 10 bases between. The CDR3 DNA follows: TGTGCCAGCAGCTTGTTAGGGGGGGGCAATCAGCCCCAGCATTTT. Its protein is CASSLLGGGNQPQHF. Supplemented by reference TRBV5-5 and TRBJ1-5, the full variable domain reads DAGVTQSPTHLIKTRGQQVTLRCSPISGHKSVSWYQQVLGQGPQFIFQYYEKEERGRGNFPDRFSARQFPNYSSELNVNALLLGDSALYLCASSLLGGGNQPQHFGDGTRLSIL.